The clone carrying this TCR beta chain was recorded at least ten times. The antigen remains unidentified. V shed 1 base and J 2 bases; nucleotides not matched to a gene: 2. Germline CDR1 is SGHTA and CDR2 is FQGNSA. The CDR3 extends over 15 amino acids. The data stem from a study of T-cell memory formation after mild COVID-19. One entry per CDR3 protein, called by TCRdb with MiXCR from the 5' RACE reads. The table has under 350,000 distinct CDR3 sequences, under 20% seen once; the top ten hold less than 30%. Study-level results: Clones that contracted clustered mainly in CM and EM if CD4+ and in EMRA if CD8+. Certain responding clones were present in pre-infection memory, suggesting participation of cross-reactive memory.

Source material: PBMCs or a T cell subset sorted from them (not recorded which). The J gene is TRBJ2-5, the V gene TRBV7-2, with TRBD1 matching over 9 bases. The sequence came from a man between 18 and 29 years old who had mild COVID-19 (a few samples of this study predate the infection). Cell type and time point are not known. This chain's CDR3 is CASSLGDRDQETQYF. The CDR3 coding sequence is TGTGCCAGCAGCTTAGGGGACAGGGATCAAGAGACCCAGTACTTC.